This paragraph covers one T cell receptor beta chain sequence. There are 16 residues in the CDR3. The V and J ends lost 0 bases and 4 bases, in that order; junction bases with no gene match: 7. CDR1 MGHRA and CDR2 YSYEKL come from the germline V gene. This record belongs to a study of CD8 T cells in ankylosing spondylitis. Library preparation for TCR beta used quantitative 5'-RACE with molecular barcodes. TCRdb passed the 5' RACE reads through MiXCR, listing each CDR3 protein once. The sample contains a few hundred thousand distinct CDR3 sequences, 20% to 25% of which appear only once. This sequence joins TRBV4-1 and TRBJ2-5, with TRBD1 matching 8 bases. The receptor was derived from a male donor with ankylosing spondylitis or in good health (not recorded which). Specimen: blood, either unsorted or a sorted T cell fraction (not recorded which). CDR3 sequence reads: CASSQDQRQGAETQYF. CDR3 DNA: TGCGCCAGCAGCCAAGATCAGCGGCAGGGGGCAGAGACCCAGTACTTC.